These 27 T cell receptor beta chains originate from one sample sequenced in a study of human T cells and chemical hapten exposure. TCRdb fed the RACE reads into MiXCR, producing one record per CDR3 protein. The sample yields some 89,000 distinct CDR3 sequences, roughly 27% seen once. Regarding time point: patch test 3, about 24 weeks after DPC sensitization. Treatment meaning: therapeutic diphenylcyclopropenone sensitization with weekly scalp DPC. Here the sequenced sample was whole blood, taken in connection with sensitization to the hapten diphenylcyclopropenone (DPC). The receptors originated from a man aged 40-55 years with alopecia areata. Some clones in this sample may be carry-over from other donors' samples.

The V and J genes are TRBV3-1 and TRBJ2-2; TRBD2 matches 11 bases. V was clipped by 4 bases and J by 2 bases; unmatched bases: 3. This CDR3 is built from 16 residues. The V gene's germline CDR1 is LGHDT and CDR2 YNNKEL (reference sequence). In DNA, the CDR3 is TGTGCCAGCAGCCTCCGACTAGCGGGAAACACCGGGGAGCTGTTTTTT. Translation: CASSLRLAGNTGELFF.

This clonotype has ten or more counts. The V gene is TRBV27, the J gene TRBJ2-3; D uncertain. The CDR3 sequence is 16 residues long. CDR1 is MNHEY and CDR2 is SMNVEV in the germline V gene (reference sequence). V was cut by 3 bases and J by 2 bases, with 15 bases left in between. The CDR3 DNA reads TGTGCCAGCAGTTTTTGGGCCAGGCAGACCACAGATACGCAGTATTTT. Encoded protein: CASSFWARQTTDTQYF.

This clonotype was found a few times. The V gene is TRBV20-1, the J gene TRBJ1-4; D may be TRBD1 (6 bases). The CDR3 has 14 residues. The germline CDR1 and CDR2 sequences are DFQATT and SNEGSKA (reference sequence). The ends were cut back, 6 bases at V and 7 bases at J, with 18 bases in the middle. CDR3 bases: TGCAGTGCCACCGACAGGCGGGAGGTTGAAAAACTGTTTTTT. This translates into CSATDRREVEKLFF.

The chain combines TRBV7-9 with TRBJ2-3; 9 positions agree with TRBD2. The V segment lost 8 bases and the J segment 6 bases; nucleotides outside the gene matches: 15. Per the germline V gene, CDR1 is SEHNR and CDR2 is FQNEAQ (reference sequence). The CDR3 runs to 16 residues. This chain's CDR3 is CASLLAGGEDADTQYF. The CDR3 coding sequence is TGTGCCAGCCTACTAGCGGGCGGGGAAGATGCTGATACGCAGTATTTT.

V is TRBV20-1 and J is TRBJ2-7; D possibly uses TRBD1 or TRBD2 (5 bases each). V was pared by 0 bases and J by 3 bases, with 18 bases between. Germline assignment: CDR1 DFQATT and CDR2 SNEGSKA (reference sequence). This CDR3 comprises 16 residues. CDR3 sequence reads: CSARDRDGTLVYEQYF. The CDR3 nucleotides are TGCAGTGCTAGAGACCGGGACGGAACCCTCGTCTACGAGCAGTACTTC.

V gene TRBV24-1 combines with J gene TRBJ2-3; D is perhaps TRBD1 (5 bases). The germline V gene encodes CDR1 KGHDR and CDR2 SFDVKD. The CDR3 has 13 amino acids. V was clipped by 3 bases and J by 5 bases, with 8 bases between them. In nucleotides, the CDR3 is TGTGCCACCAGTGATCCAGGGAAAGATACGCAGTATTTT. Residues: CATSDPGKDTQYF.

The V and J genes are TRBV12-3 or TRBV12-4 and TRBJ2-3, with D perhaps matching TRBD1 (5 bases). The ends were cut back, 4 bases at V and 0 bases at J, with 8 bases in the middle. This CDR3 spans 14 amino acids. This CDR3 is CASSYGHSTDTQYF. For the CDR3, the DNA is TGTGCCAGCAGTTACGGACACAGCACAGATACGCAGTATTTT.

This clonotype has just a few counts. The gene calls are TRBV20-1 and TRBJ2-7; tentatively, D is TRBD2 (6 bases). Germline-derived CDR1 and CDR2 are DFQATT and SNEGSKA (reference sequence). With 2 bases removed from V and 3 bases from J, the gap between germline ends came to 17 bases. This CDR3 region has 15 residues. CDR3 bases: TGCAGTGCTAGACACCCGGGGACTGGGGACTACGAGCAGTACTTC. Translated, it gives CSARHPGTGDYEQYF.

The chain is built from TRBV20-1 and TRBJ2-1, with TRBD2 identical over 7 bases. From germline, CDR1 is DFQATT and CDR2 SNEGSKA (reference sequence). The CDR3 contains 13 residues. With V trimmed by 6 bases and J by 9 bases, 11 bases remained unmatched. The CDR3 DNA follows: TGCAGTGCCAGGAGGCGGGGGACGGGTGAGCAGTTCTTC. It specifies CSARRRGTGEQFF.

This sequence joins TRBV27 and TRBJ2-7, with 9 nucleotides matching TRBD2. After removal of 6 bases from V and 4 bases from J, the junction contained 4 bases not matched to a gene. CDR1 is MNHEY and CDR2 is SMNVEV in the germline V gene (reference sequence). The CDR3 loop spans 13 amino acids. This CDR3 reads CASSYTSGYEQYF. The CDR3, as DNA: TGTGCCAGCAGCTATACTAGCGGGTACGAGCAGTACTTC.

The chain employs TRBV14 and TRBJ2-3; D uncertain. The ends were cut back, 0 bases at V and 2 bases at J, with 6 bases in the middle. The CDR3 covers 14 residues. Germline CDR1 SGHDN, CDR2 FVKESK. CDR3 amino acids: CASSQDRNTDTQYF. Written as DNA, the CDR3 is TGTGCCAGCAGCCAAGATCGTAACACAGATACGCAGTATTTT.

This clonotype occurred a few times. This sequence joins TRBV28 and TRBJ1-1; no reliable D call. The germline CDR1 and CDR2 sequences are MDHEN and SYDVKM. V lost 4 bases to trimming and J lost 0 bases, with 6 bases between them. The CDR3 sequence is 13 residues long. The DNA for the CDR3 is TGTGCCAGCAGTTACCGGATGAACACTGAAGCTTTCTTT. This sequence encodes CASSYRMNTEAFF.

This chain uses TRBV2 with TRBJ1-2; 8 bases line up with TRBD1. Unmatched junction bases numbered 10, after V lost 0 bases and J lost 7 bases. The CDR3 has 16 residues. CDR1 and CDR2 (germline): SNHLY, FYNNEI. Written as DNA, the CDR3 is TGTGCCAGCAGTGAAGCGCTTCGGGACAGGAAGGGTGGCTACACCTTC. It yields the protein CASSEALRDRKGGYTF.

This clonotype was observed a few times. The genes are TRBV19 and TRBJ2-1; 11 nucleotides agree with TRBD2. The germline CDR1 and CDR2 sequences are LNHDA and SQIVND (reference sequence). The CDR3 is made up of 14 amino acids. Unmatched junction bases numbered 9, after V lost 11 bases and J lost 6 bases. This chain's CDR3 is CASRLAGPPNEQFF. The CDR3 coding sequence is TGTGCCTCCCGACTAGCGGGACCCCCCAATGAGCAGTTCTTC. Full variable domain (missing parts from reference TRBV19 and TRBJ2-1): DGGITQSPKYLFRKEGQNVTLSCEQNLNHDAMYWYRQDPGQGLRLIYYSQIVNDFQKGDIAEGYSVSREKKESFPLTVTSAQKNPTAFYLCASRLAGPPNEQFFGPGTRLTVL.

This chain links TRBV28 with TRBJ2-1; TRBD1 might be the D (6 bases). The CDR3 consists of 10 residues. Trimming removed 8 bases at V and 15 bases at J, with 14 bases between. The V gene's germline CDR1 is MDHEN and CDR2 SYDVKM. The CDR3 region has the DNA TGTGCCAGCGGGGGCCTGAGCAGGTTCTTC. This gives the protein CASGGLSRFF.

This clonotype was seen a few times. This rearrangement joins TRBV2 to TRBJ2-3; 9 positions agree with TRBD1. Trimming removed 1 base from V and 4 bases from J; junction bases left unmatched: 9. Per germline, CDR1 SNHLY and CDR2 FYNNEI. CDR3 length: 17 residues. CDR3 region: CASSEDEGQGGADTQYF. The CDR3 nucleotides read TGTGCCAGCAGTGAAGATGAGGGACAGGGAGGTGCAGATACGCAGTATTTT.

This clonotype appeared a few times. The CDR3 here is CASSQGTTGGPGDTQYF. The DNA of the CDR3 is TGCGCCAGCAGCCAAGGGACAACGGGAGGGCCCGGAGATACGCAGTATTTT. This rearrangement joins TRBV4-3 to TRBJ2-3; 8 bases match TRBD2. The J segment lost 5 bases and the V segment lost 1 base, leaving 11 bases of the junction unmatched. CDR1 and CDR2 (germline): LGHNA, YSLEER. CDR3 size: 17 residues.

The chain uses TRBV11-2 and TRBJ2-1; no clear D. V dropped 5 bases and J dropped 9 bases, with 11 bases sitting between them. In germline, CDR1 is SGHAT, CDR2 FQNNGV. The CDR3 covers 12 residues. In nucleotides, the CDR3 is TGTGCCAGCAGCCCCTTAGTGACTGAGCAGTTCTTC. It is translated as CASSPLVTEQFF.

As DNA, the CDR3 is TGTGCCAGCAGGACCAGTTTCCCGAACGACGAGCAGTACTTC. The encoded protein is CASRTSFPNDEQYF. This chain connects TRBV7-9 to TRBJ2-7, with no clear D. This CDR3 spans 14 amino acids. Germline V gene sequence: CDR1 SEHNR, CDR2 FQNEAQ (reference sequence). Trimming took 6 bases from V and 5 from J, leaving 17 bases between them. The variable domain in full, completed from reference TRBV7-9 and TRBJ2-7, reads DTGVSQNPRHKITKRGQNVTFRCDPISEHNRLYWYRQTLGQGPEFLTYFQNEAQLEKSRLLSDRFSAERPKGSFSTLEIQRTEQGDSAMYLCASRTSFPNDEQYFGPGTRLTVT.

The CDR3 here is CASSLSRQGLGEQFF. The CDR3 DNA reads as TGTGCCAGCAGTTTATCGAGACAGGGGCTGGGTGAGCAGTTCTTC. V gene TRBV27 combines with J gene TRBJ2-1; TRBD1 matches 8 bases. Germline-derived CDR1 and CDR2 are MNHEY and SMNVEV (reference sequence). The CDR3 is made up of 15 amino acids. V shed 0 bases, J shed 9 bases, and the junction held 7 bases outside the gene matches.

The chain has TRBV12-3 or TRBV12-4 and TRBJ2-7, with TRBD2 matching 12 bases. This CDR3 contains 14 residues. The ends lost 6 bases at V and 6 bases at J; junction bases unmatched: 6. CDR3 loop: CASSPTSGRSEQYF. The CDR3 DNA reads as TGTGCCAGCAGCCCGACTAGCGGGAGATCCGAGCAGTACTTC.

This clonotype has just a few counts. The chain recombines TRBV6-6 with TRBJ1-5, with D perhaps TRBD1 (5 bases). Germline CDR1 reads MNHNY; CDR2 reads SVGAGI (reference sequence). The CDR3 runs 13 residues. Trimming cost V 2 bases and J 3 bases, with 5 bases left between them. CDR3 nucleotide sequence: TGTGCCAGCAGTTACGGGACCAATCAGCCCCAGCATTTT. Translating it yields CASSYGTNQPQHF.

V usage is TRBV4-1 and J usage is TRBJ2-3, with no clear D. The CDR3 length is 16 residues. V shed 0 bases and J shed 0 bases, with 10 bases lying between them. CDR1 is MGHRA, CDR2 YSYEKL, per germline. CDR3 amino acids: CASSQEGRTSTDTQYF. As DNA, the CDR3 is TGCGCCAGCAGCCAAGAGGGTAGGACCAGCACAGATACGCAGTATTTT.

The sample holds a few counts of this clonotype. The chain has TRBV27 and TRBJ2-7; maybe TRBD1 (6 bases). Germline loops: CDR1 MNHEY, CDR2 SMNVEV (reference sequence). The CDR3 is 14 residues long. The ends were cut back, 4 bases at V and 4 bases at J, with 14 bases in the middle. The CDR3 DNA reads TGTGCCAGCAGTTCATGGGACACGGGTTACGAGCAGTACTTC. Residues: CASSSWDTGYEQYF.

This clonotype was observed a handful of times. V is TRBV28 and J is TRBJ2-1; a possible D gene is TRBD1 (6 bases). CDR3 length: 15 residues. Germline values: CDR1 MDHEN, CDR2 SYDVKM. The ends were cut back, 6 bases at V and 3 bases at J, with 15 bases in the middle. The CDR3 here is CASRMGAGDYNEQFF. The DNA of the CDR3 is TGTGCCAGCAGGATGGGGGCAGGGGACTACAATGAGCAGTTCTTC. The variable domain in full, with the rest retrieved from reference TRBV28 and TRBJ2-1, is DVKVTQSSRYLVKRTGEKVFLECVQDMDHENMFWYRQDPGLGLRLIYFSYDVKMKEKGDIPEGYSVSREKKERFSLILESASTNQTSMYLCASRMGAGDYNEQFFGPGTRLTVL.

This clonotype appeared a few times. This chain joins TRBV5-4 and TRBJ1-1, with 7 bases lining up with TRBD1. V shed 0 bases and J 0 bases; nucleotides not matched to a gene: 5. Germline V gene lookup returns CDR1 SGHNT and CDR2 YYREEE (reference sequence). The CDR3 length is 16 residues. CDR3 amino acids: CASSLGEGAMNTEAFF. The CDR3 coding sequence is TGTGCCAGCAGCTTGGGGGAGGGGGCAATGAACACTGAAGCTTTCTTT.

This chain connects TRBV4-3 to TRBJ1-5, with D uncertain. The germline V gene has CDR1 LGHNA and CDR2 YSLEER. The CDR3 runs 15 residues. Trimming took off 2 bases at V and 6 bases at J, with 14 bases between the two ends. The CDR3 DNA is TGCGCCAGCAGCCAAAACCTTGGCCTGGGTCAGCCCCAGCATTTT. This encodes CASSQNLGLGQPQHF.